One sample yielded the 21 T cell receptor beta chains listed below, sequenced in a study of shared clonotypes between healthy human individuals. Naive CD8 cells were CD45RO-negative, positively selected for CCR7, excluding terminally differentiated effector memory CD45RA+ cells. The assay was immunoSEQ multiplex PCR, and TCRdb's table has in-frame clones only and misses some. The repertoire holds about 650,000 clones, with around 95% as singletons. Sequencing was performed on naive CD8+ T cells sorted from blood. The receptors shown here come from a woman in her 30s in good health.

J is TRBJ2-1 and V is TRBV15; 11 bases align to TRBD2. Germline V gene data show CDR1 as LNHNV and CDR2 as YYDKDF (reference sequence). The ends lost 5 bases at V and 7 bases at J; junction bases unmatched: 16. CDR3 length: 18 amino acids. The CDR3 region has the DNA TGTGCCACCAGCCCCTTGGGGCTAGCGGGAGGCGAGGGTAATGAGCAGTTCTTC. It codes for CATSPLGLAGGEGNEQFF.

This clone was picked up a small number of times. The rearrangement uses TRBV5-1 and TRBJ1-2, with a tentative D call TRBD1 (6 bases). CDR1 is SGHRS, CDR2 YFSETQ, per germline. The V and J ends lost 3 bases and 10 bases respectively, with 19 bases between them. The CDR3 loop spans 14 amino acids. CDR3 in DNA: TGCGCCAGCAGCTCAGAAGATTGGACAGCTTTCTACACCTTC. It is translated as CASSSEDWTAFYTF. Full variable domain (remainder filled in from reference TRBV5-1 and TRBJ1-2): KAGVTQTPRYLIKTRGQQVTLSCSPISGHRSVSWYQQTPGQGLQFLFEYFSETQRNKGNFPGRFSGRQFSNSRSEMNVSTLELGDSALYLCASSSEDWTAFYTFGSGTRLTVV.

The chain employs TRBV7-9 and TRBJ2-7; no clear D. The CDR3 is made up of 13 amino acids. The germline V gene encodes CDR1 SEHNR and CDR2 FQNEAQ (reference sequence). The V end was cut by 1 base, the J end by 6 bases, with 10 bases between. CDR3 nucleotides: TGTGCCAGCAGCTTAGGTAGGAATTCCGAGCAGTACTTC. Translation: CASSLGRNSEQYF.

The chain is built from TRBV29-1 and TRBJ2-7, with unresolved D. The CDR3 has 12 residues. Germline lookup yields CDR1 SQVTM and CDR2 ANQGSEA. Deletions cut 7 bases from V and 2 bases from J, with 12 bases between. CDR3 coding DNA: TGCAGCGGGCAAACTGGGACCTACGAGCAGTACTTC. Its translation: CSGQTGTYEQYF.

This chain joins TRBV27 and TRBJ2-7; possibly TRBD1 or TRBD2 for D (6 bases each). The V gene's germline CDR1 is MNHEY and CDR2 SMNVEV (reference sequence). V shed 2 bases and J shed 5 bases, with 13 bases lying between them. This CDR3 region has 14 residues. The CDR3 sequence: CASSLSGQGNEQYF. The DNA of the CDR3 is TGTGCCAGCAGTTTAAGCGGGCAGGGGAACGAGCAGTACTTC.

The chain employs TRBV27 and TRBJ2-1; 13 nucleotides match TRBD2. CDR3 length: 14 residues. Germline CDR1 is MNHEY and CDR2 is SMNVEV (reference sequence). Unmatched junction bases numbered 8, after V lost 6 bases and J lost 12 bases. The chain's CDR3 is CASRDGLAGDGQFF. The CDR3 bases are TGTGCCAGCAGGGACGGACTAGCGGGAGACGGGCAGTTCTTC.

For this clone: Without the conserved terminal phenylalanine or tryptophan, this CDR3 likely stems from a read error. Because the CDR3's place on the DNA is in doubt, the DNA is left out and the CDR3 is given as listed by TCRdb. The chain uses TRBV7-9 and TRBJ2-3. Germline V lookup: CDR1 SEHNR, CDR2 FQNEAQ (reference sequence). The CDR3 extends over 13 residues, inclusive of both ends. This chain's CDR3 is CASSEQGASGILY.

The V call is TRBV5-8, the J call TRBJ2-5; weak D call: TRBD2 (7 bases). Per germline, CDR1 SGHTS and CDR2 YDEGEE. This CDR3 region has 16 residues. V was clipped by 4 bases and J by 4 bases, with 20 bases between them. In nucleotides, the CDR3 is TGTGCCAGCAGCCTGAGGGGGGGGAAGCAAGGAGAGACCCAGTACTTC. Amino acid sequence: CASSLRGGKQGETQYF.

The chain couples TRBV2 to TRBJ2-2; TRBD2 aligns across 10 bases. This CDR3 has 19 residues. Germline CDR1 is SNHLY and CDR2 is FYNNEI. V was pared by 6 bases and J by 1 base, with 14 bases of the junction left unmatched. The CDR3 is CASRSTSGITLLNTGELFF. DNA for the CDR3: TGTGCCAGCAGGAGTACTAGCGGGATAACTCTTTTGAACACCGGGGAGCTGTTTTTT.

J is TRBJ2-3 and V is TRBV19; 7 nucleotides line up with TRBD2. The CDR3 length is 14 residues. J gave up 2 bases and V 6 bases, and 5 bases lay outside the gene matches. Germline CDR1 reads LNHDA; CDR2 reads SQIVND (reference sequence). CDR3 DNA sequence: TGTGCCAGTAGCTGGGGGGGGGTCACAGATACGCAGTATTTT. It is translated as CASSWGGVTDTQYF.

This sequence joins TRBV5-1 and TRBJ2-5; 9 nucleotides align to TRBD2. Germline lookup yields CDR1 SGHRS and CDR2 YFSETQ. This CDR3 spans 16 amino acids. V was pared by 0 bases and J by 5 bases, with 8 bases of the junction left unmatched. The chain's CDR3 is CASSLVASGIWETQYF. The CDR3 region has the DNA TGCGCCAGCAGCTTGGTGGCTAGCGGGATATGGGAGACCCAGTACTTC.

The chain joins TRBV10-3 to TRBJ2-2, with D unresolved. Germline V lookup: CDR1 ENHRY, CDR2 SYGVKD. The V gene lost 0 bases and the J gene lost 6 bases, with 5 bases spanning the gap. The CDR3 spans 13 residues. CDR3 nucleotides: TGTGCCATCAGTGAGTCTGGTCCCGGGGAGCTGTTTTTT. This encodes CAISESGPGELFF.

The V call is TRBV27, the J call TRBJ2-7; D call uncertain. CDR1 is MNHEY and CDR2 is SMNVEV in the germline V gene (reference sequence). This CDR3 spans 14 amino acids. The V gene lost 5 bases and the J gene lost 2 bases, with 13 bases spanning the gap. Here the CDR3 reads CASSPPDAAYEQYF. CDR3 DNA: TGTGCCAGCAGTCCACCCGACGCCGCCTACGAGCAGTACTTC.

V gene TRBV2 combines with J gene TRBJ2-1; D call uncertain. The germline gives CDR1 SNHLY, CDR2 FYNNEI. The CDR3 has 12 amino acids. Trimming removed 3 bases from V and 7 bases from J, with 7 bases in between. The CDR3 spells CASSEFQNEQFF. The CDR3 DNA is TGTGCCAGCAGTGAGTTCCAGAATGAGCAGTTCTTC. Filled out from reference TRBV2 and TRBJ2-1, the complete variable domain reads EPEVTQTPSHQVTQMGQEVILRCVPISNHLYFYWYRQILGQKVEFLVSFYNNEISEKSEIFDDQFSVERPDGSNFTLKIRSTKLEDSAMYFCASSEFQNEQFFGPGTRLTVL.

The chain joins TRBV7-9 to TRBJ2-2, with 8 bases that match TRBD2. The V gene end was trimmed by 6 bases and the J gene end by 6 bases; junction bases not matched to a gene: 9. This CDR3 is built from 15 residues. CDR1 is SEHNR, CDR2 FQNEAQ, per germline (reference sequence). The CDR3 nucleotides read TGTGCCAGCAGTTCAAACCTAGCGGGCCCCGGGGAGCTGTTTTTT. It specifies CASSSNLAGPGELFF.

The V and J genes are TRBV5-6 and TRBJ2-1; D is unresolved. The V gene's germline CDR1 is SGHDT and CDR2 YYEEEE. V lost 4 bases and J lost 7, with 12 bases in between. This CDR3 has 13 amino acids. This chain's CDR3 is CASSPLEANEQFF. CDR3 sequence (DNA): TGTGCCAGCAGCCCGCTAGAGGCGAATGAGCAGTTCTTC.

The genes are TRBV28 and TRBJ2-1; possibly TRBD1 for D (7 bases). This CDR3 comprises 15 residues. CDR1 MDHEN and CDR2 SYDVKM come from the germline V gene. V was cut by 3 bases and J by 6 bases, with 15 bases left in between. The CDR3 DNA reads as TGTGCCAGCAGTTTTAGGCAGGGGGGAGGCAATGAGCAGTTCTTC. Amino acid sequence: CASSFRQGGGNEQFF.

The genes are TRBV1 and TRBJ1-5; the table assigns TRBD1, which was not confirmed against the DNA. TRBV1 is deemed a pseudogene. This CDR3 has 15 amino acids. The CDR3 nucleotides are TGCACCAGCGAAGGGCGGGACAGGGAAAATCAGCCCCAGCATTTT. Protein: CTSEGRDRENQPQHF.

V gene TRBV30 combines with J gene TRBJ1-5; D possibly corresponds to TRBD1 (5 bases). V was clipped by 2 bases and J by 1 base, with 12 bases between them. The CDR3 sequence is 15 residues long. Germline V gene sequence: CDR1 GTSNPN, CDR2 SVGIG (reference sequence). CDR3 coding DNA: TGTGCCTGGAGTATGGGGGGGGAGAGCAATCAGCCCCAGCATTTT. Its protein product is CAWSMGGESNQPQHF.

The J gene is TRBJ2-7, the V gene TRBV10-2; D is unclear. Germline V CDR1 and CDR2: WSHSY, SAAADI. V was trimmed by 3 bases and J by 4 bases, leaving 7 bases between them. The CDR3 is 12 residues long. CDR3 nucleotides: TGCGCCAGCAGTGACAGGTCTTACGAGCAGTACTTC. Protein product: CASSDRSYEQYF.

The CDR3 protein is CASSSHREGAGNTIYF. The CDR3 nucleotides read TGTGCCAGCAGTTCTCACAGGGAAGGGGCTGGAAACACCATATATTTT. This chain links TRBV28 with TRBJ1-3; TRBD1 is a possible D gene (6 bases). Germline V gives CDR1 MDHEN, CDR2 SYDVKM. CDR3 length: 16 residues. The V end was cut by 4 bases, the J end by 2 bases, with 15 bases between.